The rows below give T cell receptor beta chains drawn from one sample of a study of shared clonotypes between healthy human individuals. The repertoire was sequenced with immunoSEQ multiplex PCR; TCRdb's copy has only in-frame clones and lacks some. Here the sample spans about 2.3 million clones, just under 95% being singletons. Sample: naive CD4+ T cells from PBMCs. These receptors all come from a man aged 18 to 35 in good health. Some clones in this sample may be carry-over from other donors' samples. The CDR3 runs from the conserved cysteine through the conserved F or W. Each record gives: J gene, V gene, clone size, D gene, CDR3 protein, CDR3 DNA. A D gene is named only where the DNA matches it firmly. Clone size, where shown, is once, few, many, or a class for clones that have expanded.

j_call: TRBJ2-7; v_call: TRBV7-8; clone_size: .; d_call: TRBD2; cdr3_aa: CASSSSPGLENKQYF; cdr3_nt: TGTGCCAGCAGCTCAAGTCCGGGACTAGAGAACAAGCAGTACTTC
j_call: TRBJ2-7; v_call: TRBV5-1; clone_size: .; d_call: TRBD1; cdr3_aa: CASSPAGTQGGEQYF; cdr3_nt: TGCGCCAGCAGCCCCGCCGGGACACAGGGGGGCGAGCAGTACTTC
j_call: TRBJ1-3; v_call: TRBV5-1; clone_size: .; d_call: TRBD1; cdr3_aa: CASSEGTASSGNTIYF; cdr3_nt: TGCGCCAGCAGCGAGGGGACAGCAAGCTCTGGAAACACCATATATTTT
j_call: TRBJ2-3; v_call: TRBV11-3; clone_size: .; d_call: TRBD1; cdr3_aa: CASSPRGLTDTQYF; cdr3_nt: TGTGCCAGCAGCCCCAGGGGGCTGACAGATACGCAGTATTTT
j_call: TRBJ1-4; v_call: TRBV6-1; clone_size: .; d_call: .; cdr3_aa: CASSVVGEKLFF; cdr3_nt: TGTGCCAGCAGTGTTGTCGGCGAAAAACTGTTTTTT
j_call: TRBJ2-2; v_call: TRBV5-4; clone_size: .; d_call: TRBD2; cdr3_aa: CASSLKTTGGTGELFF; cdr3_nt: TGTGCCAGCAGCTTGAAGACGACGGGAGGGACCGGGGAGCTGTTTTTT
j_call: TRBJ2-1; v_call: TRBV28; clone_size: .; d_call: .; cdr3_aa: CASSLEGRVLFF; cdr3_nt: TGTGCCAGCAGTTTAGAAGGCCGGGTGCTGTTCTTC
j_call: TRBJ2-3; v_call: TRBV19; clone_size: .; d_call: TRBD2; cdr3_aa: CASSPRLATRTDTQYF; cdr3_nt: TGTGCCAGTAGTCCCAGACTAGCGACTAGAACAGATACGCAGTATTTT
j_call: TRBJ2-5; v_call: TRBV5-1; clone_size: .; d_call: TRBD2; cdr3_aa: CASSLLSDLGGGTQYF; cdr3_nt: TGCGCCAGCAGCTTGCTCTCGGATCTCGGGGGGGGGACCCAGTACTTC
j_call: TRBJ2-2; v_call: TRBV27; clone_size: .; d_call: TRBD2; cdr3_aa: CASSTLAANTGELFF; cdr3_nt: TGTGCCAGCAGTACCCTAGCGGCGAACACCGGGGAGCTGTTTTTT
j_call: TRBJ2-1; v_call: TRBV28; clone_size: .; d_call: TRBD1; cdr3_aa: CASSSQGSYNEQFF; cdr3_nt: TGTGCCAGCAGTTCACAGGGGTCCTACAATGAGCAGTTCTTC
j_call: TRBJ2-6; v_call: TRBV13; clone_size: once; d_call: TRBD2; cdr3_aa: CASSLGRGAGANVLTF; cdr3_nt: TGTGCCAGCAGCTTAGGCCGGGGGGCTGGGGCCAACGTCCTGACTTTC
j_call: TRBJ1-2; v_call: TRBV27; clone_size: .; d_call: .; cdr3_aa: CASSLGQSYGYTF; cdr3_nt: TGTGCCAGCAGTTTAGGGCAGAGCTATGGCTACACCTTC
j_call: TRBJ2-7; v_call: TRBV6-6; clone_size: .; d_call: TRBD2; cdr3_aa: CASSYSSLAASYEQYF; cdr3_nt: TGTGCCAGCAGTTACAGTAGTCTAGCGGCTTCCTACGAGCAGTACTTC
j_call: TRBJ2-7; v_call: TRBV9; clone_size: .; d_call: .; cdr3_aa: CASSVAVSYEQYF; cdr3_nt: TGTGCCAGCAGCGTAGCTGTCTCCTACGAGCAGTACTTC
j_call: TRBJ2-1; v_call: TRBV15; clone_size: .; d_call: .; cdr3_aa: CATSRDPGYNEQFF; cdr3_nt: TGTGCCACCAGCAGAGATCCAGGTTACAATGAGCAGTTCTTC
j_call: TRBJ1-2; v_call: TRBV7-2; clone_size: .; d_call: .; cdr3_aa: CASSLTANYGYTF; cdr3_nt: TGTGCCAGCAGCTTAACAGCTAACTATGGCTACACCTTC
j_call: TRBJ1-5; v_call: TRBV27; clone_size: .; d_call: .; cdr3_aa: CASSLRSNQPQHF; cdr3_nt: TGTGCCAGCAGTCTCCGCAGCAATCAGCCCCAGCATTTT
j_call: TRBJ2-1; v_call: TRBV5-4; clone_size: .; d_call: TRBD2; cdr3_aa: CASSLGTSGSSEQFF; cdr3_nt: TGTGCCAGCAGTCTAGGGACTAGCGGGAGTAGTGAGCAGTTCTTC
j_call: TRBJ2-1; v_call: TRBV15; clone_size: .; d_call: .; cdr3_aa: CATSRLSGARRDFNNEQFF; cdr3_nt: TGTGCCACCAGCAGGCTATCGGGAGCCAGACGAGACTTTAACAATGAGCAGTTCTTC
j_call: TRBJ2-7; v_call: TRBV11-2; clone_size: .; d_call: .; cdr3_aa: CASSPLRETYDVYEQYF; cdr3_nt: TGTGCCAGCAGCCCCCTTAGGGAAACCTACGATGTTTACGAGCAGTACTTC
j_call: TRBJ1-1; v_call: TRBV9; clone_size: .; d_call: .; cdr3_aa: CASSPLGQNTEAFF; cdr3_nt: TGTGCCAGCAGCCCCTTAGGACAGAACACTGAAGCTTTCTTT
j_call: TRBJ1-4; v_call: TRBV28; clone_size: .; d_call: .; cdr3_aa: CASSSHLRRAGEKLFF; cdr3_nt: TGTGCCAGCAGTTCACACCTCAGGCGGGCAGGTGAAAAACTGTTTTTT
j_call: TRBJ2-7; v_call: TRBV5-1; clone_size: .; d_call: TRBD1; cdr3_aa: CASSSRDRGLQQYF; cdr3_nt: TGCGCCAGCAGCTCCCGGGACAGGGGGTTGCAGCAGTACTTC
j_call: TRBJ1-1; v_call: TRBV28; clone_size: .; d_call: TRBD1; cdr3_aa: CASSPYRRGATEAFF; cdr3_nt: TGTGCCAGCAGCCCTTATCGCAGGGGGGCCACTGAAGCTTTCTTT
j_call: TRBJ1-3; v_call: TRBV7-2; clone_size: .; d_call: .; cdr3_aa: CASSLPGESGNTIYF; cdr3_nt: TGTGCCAGCAGCCTCCCCGGGGAGTCTGGAAACACCATATATTTT